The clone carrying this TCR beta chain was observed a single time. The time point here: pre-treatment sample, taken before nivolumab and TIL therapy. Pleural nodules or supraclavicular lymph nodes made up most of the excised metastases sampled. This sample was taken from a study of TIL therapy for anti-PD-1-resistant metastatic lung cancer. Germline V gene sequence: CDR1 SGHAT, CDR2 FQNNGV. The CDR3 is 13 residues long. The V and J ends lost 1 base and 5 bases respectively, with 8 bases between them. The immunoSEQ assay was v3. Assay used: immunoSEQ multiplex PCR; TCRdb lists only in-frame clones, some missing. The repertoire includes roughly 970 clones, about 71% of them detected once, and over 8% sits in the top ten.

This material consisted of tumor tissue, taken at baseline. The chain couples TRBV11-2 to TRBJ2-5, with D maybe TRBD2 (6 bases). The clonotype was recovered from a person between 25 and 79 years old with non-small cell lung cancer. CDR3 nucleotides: TGTGCCAGCAGCTTAGGGGAGGCGGAGACCCAGTACTTC. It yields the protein CASSLGEAETQYF.